This record concerns one T cell receptor beta chain sequence. Roughly 0.5 to 1 ug RNA was reverse transcribed with random hexamers. The method of amplification for TCR beta CDR3 was immunoSEQ multiplex PCR, covering 54 Vbeta and 13 Jbeta. TCRdb re-derived calls from the immunoSEQ multiplex PCR reads in MiXCR, one entry per CDR3 protein. Among approximately 300,000 distinct CDR3 sequences, 70% to 90% were seen once, and the ten largest hold 0.18%. Sequencing of TCR beta was undertaken in CD8+ and CD4+ T cells derived from blood. The multiple sclerosis controls were treatment-naive patients, and their relapsing-remitting disease was stable or active. Both CD4+ and CD8+ T cells were negatively isolated, and TEMRA cells underwent FACS enrichment. These data belong to a study of CD8 T cells in Susac syndrome. The sequenced material came from CD8+ T cells from PBMCs. The receptor was isolated from a human donor with multiple sclerosis.

The CDR3 DNA reads TGTGCCAGCAGCTTAACGGCCGCAATGTCCGAGCAGTTCTTC. This translates into CASSLTAAMSEQFF. The J gene is TRBJ2-1, the V gene TRBV7-9, with unresolved D. Germline V gives CDR1 SEHNR, CDR2 FQNEAQ (reference sequence). Trimming shortened V by 2 bases and J by 10 bases, and 15 bases separated the two germline ends. The CDR3 extends over 14 amino acids.